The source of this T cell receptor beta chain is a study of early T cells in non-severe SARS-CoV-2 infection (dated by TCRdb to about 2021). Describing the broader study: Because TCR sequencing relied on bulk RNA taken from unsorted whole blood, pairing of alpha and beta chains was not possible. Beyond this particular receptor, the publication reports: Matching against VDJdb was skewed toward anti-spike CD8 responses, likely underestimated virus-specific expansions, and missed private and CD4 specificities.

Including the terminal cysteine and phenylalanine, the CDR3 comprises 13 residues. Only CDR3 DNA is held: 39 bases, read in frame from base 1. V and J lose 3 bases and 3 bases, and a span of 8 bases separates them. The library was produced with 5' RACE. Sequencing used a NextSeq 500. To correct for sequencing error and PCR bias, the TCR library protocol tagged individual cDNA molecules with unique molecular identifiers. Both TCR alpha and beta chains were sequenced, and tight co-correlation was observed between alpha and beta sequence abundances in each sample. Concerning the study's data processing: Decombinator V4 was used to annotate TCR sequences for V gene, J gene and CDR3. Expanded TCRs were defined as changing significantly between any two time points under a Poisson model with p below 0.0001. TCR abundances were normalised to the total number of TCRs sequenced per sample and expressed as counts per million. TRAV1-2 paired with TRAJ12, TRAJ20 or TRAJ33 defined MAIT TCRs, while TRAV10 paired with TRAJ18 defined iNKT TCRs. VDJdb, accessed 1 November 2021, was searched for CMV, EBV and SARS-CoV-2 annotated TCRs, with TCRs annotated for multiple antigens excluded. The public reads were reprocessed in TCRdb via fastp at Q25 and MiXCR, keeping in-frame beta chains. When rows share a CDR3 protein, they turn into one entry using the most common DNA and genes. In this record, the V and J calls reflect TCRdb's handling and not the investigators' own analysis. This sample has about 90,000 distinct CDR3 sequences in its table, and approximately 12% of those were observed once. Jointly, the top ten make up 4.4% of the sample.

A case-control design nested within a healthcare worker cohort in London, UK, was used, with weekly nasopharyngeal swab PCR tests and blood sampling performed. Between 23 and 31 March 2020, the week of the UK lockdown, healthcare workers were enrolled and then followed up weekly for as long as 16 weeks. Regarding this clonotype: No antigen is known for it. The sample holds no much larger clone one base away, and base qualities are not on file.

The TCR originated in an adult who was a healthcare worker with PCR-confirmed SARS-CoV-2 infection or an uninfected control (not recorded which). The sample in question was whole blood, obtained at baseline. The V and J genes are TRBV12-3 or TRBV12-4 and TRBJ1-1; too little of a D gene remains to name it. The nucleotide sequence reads TGTGCCAGCAGTTTCTCTGGGGACACTGAAGCTTTCTTT. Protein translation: CASSFSGDTEAFF.